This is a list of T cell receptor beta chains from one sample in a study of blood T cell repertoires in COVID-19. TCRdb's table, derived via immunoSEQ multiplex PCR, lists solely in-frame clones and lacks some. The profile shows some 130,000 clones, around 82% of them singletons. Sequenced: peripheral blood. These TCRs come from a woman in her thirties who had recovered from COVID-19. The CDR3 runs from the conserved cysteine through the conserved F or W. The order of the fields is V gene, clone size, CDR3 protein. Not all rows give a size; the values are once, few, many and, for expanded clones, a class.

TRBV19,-,CASNPGTSHSSSYEQYF
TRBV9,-,CASGALNTGELFF
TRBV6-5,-,CASSSGTGFIVALHF
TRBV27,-,CASSLRQDHSYEQYF
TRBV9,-,CASGQMNTEAFF
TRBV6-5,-,CASSPGTTPDTQYF
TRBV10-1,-,CASSALAGGTGELFF
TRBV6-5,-,CASMALAGGYNEQFF
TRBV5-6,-,CASSLKGRGPTEAFF
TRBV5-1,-,CASSLDRANRETQYF
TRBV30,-,CAWGTSGSTEKLFF
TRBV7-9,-,CASSFLTVGTDTQYF
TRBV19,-,CASSAEGAKSYNEQFF
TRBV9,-,CASNRGSSYNSPLHF
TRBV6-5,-,CASRFGTENEKLFF
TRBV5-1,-,CASSASTVTGELFF
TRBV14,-,CASSQLRNTEAFF
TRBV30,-,CAWRDGLAGSYNEQFF
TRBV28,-,CASNVGQGRGAQHF
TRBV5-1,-,CASRLTSGDYNEQFF
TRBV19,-,CASSITGGYTEAFF
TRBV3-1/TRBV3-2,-,CASSQGRGPTEAFF
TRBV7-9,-,CASSSDTFWNTEAFF
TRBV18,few,CASSDQRVSSGNTIYF
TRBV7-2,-,CASSFGGYYGYTF